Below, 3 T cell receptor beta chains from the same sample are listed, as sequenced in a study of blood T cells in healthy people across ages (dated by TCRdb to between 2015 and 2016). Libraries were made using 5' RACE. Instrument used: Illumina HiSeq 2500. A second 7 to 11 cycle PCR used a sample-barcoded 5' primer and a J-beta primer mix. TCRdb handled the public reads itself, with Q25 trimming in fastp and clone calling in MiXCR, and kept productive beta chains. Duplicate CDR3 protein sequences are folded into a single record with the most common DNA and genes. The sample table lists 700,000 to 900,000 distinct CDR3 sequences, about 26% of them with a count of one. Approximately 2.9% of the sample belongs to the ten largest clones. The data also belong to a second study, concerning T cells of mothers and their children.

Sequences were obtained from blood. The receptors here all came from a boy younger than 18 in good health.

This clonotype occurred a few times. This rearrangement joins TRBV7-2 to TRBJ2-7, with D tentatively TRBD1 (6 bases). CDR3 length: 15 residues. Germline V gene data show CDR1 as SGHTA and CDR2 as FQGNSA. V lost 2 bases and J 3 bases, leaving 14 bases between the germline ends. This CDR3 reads CASSLHGGQVYEQYF. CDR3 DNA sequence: TGTGCCAGCAGCTTACATGGGGGCCAGGTCTACGAGCAGTACTTC. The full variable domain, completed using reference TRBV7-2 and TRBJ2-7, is GAGVSQSPSNKVTEKGKDVELRCDPISGHTALYWYRQSLGQGLEFLIYFQGNSAPDKSGLPSDRFSAERTGGSVSTLTIQRTQQEDSAVYLCASSLHGGQVYEQYFGPGTRLTVT.

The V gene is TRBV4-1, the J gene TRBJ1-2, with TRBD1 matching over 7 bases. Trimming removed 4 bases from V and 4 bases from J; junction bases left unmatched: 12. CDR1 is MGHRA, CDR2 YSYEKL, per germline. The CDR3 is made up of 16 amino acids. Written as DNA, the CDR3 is TGCGCCAGCAGCCCCAGGGGGGCAGTTCGGGGCTATGGCTACACCTTC. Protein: CASSPRGAVRGYGYTF.

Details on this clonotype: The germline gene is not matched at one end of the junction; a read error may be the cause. The CDR3 loop reads CASSRTSTTGELLF. The CDR3 DNA reads as TGTGCCAGCAGTAGGACTAGCACCACCGGGGAGCTGCTTTTT. The rearrangement links TRBV6-6 to TRBJ2-2, with 8 bases aligning to TRBD2. CDR1 is MNHNY and CDR2 is SVGAGI in the germline V gene (reference sequence). This CDR3 region has 14 residues.